This TCR beta chain derives from a study of blood T cells in healthy people across ages (dated by TCRdb to the mid-2010s). In terms of the full investigation: In model experiments, roughly one uniquely barcoded TCR beta cDNA molecule per two T cells was captured by template switching. Using the same blood draw, the study looked at two additional independent replicas of 1 million unique cDNA reads for two donors, one aged 18 to 30 and the other aged 80 or older. Using deep sequencing normalized with unique cDNA molecular identifiers, the study measured how TCR beta repertoire diversity changes with age. Four age groups were formed from the donors: young (average 16 years), middle-aged (around 41), aged (about 62) and long-lived (more than 75). To avoid experimental bias, donors of different ages were spread randomly across the sequencing lanes.

The roughly 39 donors, aged about 6 to 100 years, were systemically healthy Caucasian individuals from Russia. Around 10 milliliters of peripheral blood were drawn from each donor into EDTA-treated Vacutainer tubes. Ficoll-Paque density-gradient centrifugation was used to isolate PBMCs, with at least 7 million per sample. Trizol reagent was used to extract total RNA from the PBMCs, yielding at least 5 micrograms per sample. For every donor, flow cytometry on a PBMC aliquot measured the percentage of naive CD45RAhigh/CD27high T cells. In its sample, this clonotype was seen a few times. The antigen it binds to is not known. Per-base quality was not reported, and no clone a single base away is much larger than it. What the authors observed across the whole study: A strong correlation was found between observed TCR beta diversity and the percentage of naive T cells measured by flow cytometry. Compared with the aged group, the long-lived group had more naive CD4+ T cells, fewer expanded clones and increased TCR diversity, a pattern suggesting age selection. Bulk unsorted PBMC profiling prevented conclusive comparison of naive and antigen-experienced compartments. Observed TCR beta diversity per million T cells fell roughly linearly with age, and a significant reduction was already apparent by age roughly 40. The CMV infection status of donors was not known, potentially confounding age-related changes in expanded clonotypes. Estimates of total diversity from one million sequenced T cells were regarded as lower bounds and underestimates.

The CDR3 holds 15 amino acids from the cysteine to the phenylalanine. The sequence is cut down to CDR3 DNA, 45 bases in frame from base 1. At the junction V is shortened by 2 bases and J by 1 base; bases outside the gene matches: 3. From the germline V gene (reference sequence), CDR1 is SGHKS and CDR2 is YYEKEE. Libraries were prepared through 5' RACE. Sequencer: Illumina HiSeq 2500. A second PCR of about 6 to 12 cycles was performed with a sample-barcoded 5' primer and a J-beta primer mix. A unique molecular identifier was introduced onto each TCR beta cDNA molecule by a template-switch 5' adaptor carrying 12 random nucleotides. Each sample yielded at least 2.5 million CDR3-containing paired-end reads. First-strand cDNA was synthesized from all RNA with the Mint cDNA synthesis kit, primed by a TRBC-specific oligonucleotide. Following uracil-DNA glycosylase treatment, a first 18-cycle PCR with universal primers M1SS and BC2_uni_R was performed on all cDNA. In the paper's pipeline: Normalization of each sample was performed by random selection of 1 million high-quality reads, each carrying a distinct molecular identifier. Instead of being binned into consensus sequences, reads that shared molecular identifiers were thrown out. MiTCR, with a Q25 quality threshold and the strictest error-elimination algorithm, was used for CDR3 identification, clonotype clustering and error correction. A nonparametric unseen species model using Euler transformation provided a lower-bound estimate of total TCR beta diversity. TCRdb passed the public sequencing reads through fastp at Q25 and MiXCR, retaining productive beta sequences. Identical CDR3 proteins give one entry, which carries the most common genes and DNA. TCRdb, not the original authors, processed these V and J calls. The sample contains some 1,500,000 distinct CDR3 sequences, approximately 43% of them found a single time. The ten largest clones add up to around 4% of the sample.

The rearranged segments are TRBV5-5 and TRBJ2-5; a stretch of 9 junction bases matches TRBD2. The sample comprised blood. This TCR derives from a woman aged 18 to 35 in good health. The DNA sequence is given as TGTGCCAGCAGCTTACCTAGCGGGGTCCAAGAGACCCAGTACTTC. Translated, this is CASSLPSGVQETQYF.